This T cell receptor (beta chain) was profiled in a study of CD8 T cells in ankylosing spondylitis. Regarding the study as a whole: In reactive arthritis synovial fluid and blood, some motif variants had been reported before.

TCRdb re-analysed the 5' RACE reads in MiXCR, keeping a single row per CDR3 protein. The repertoire holds approximately 130,000 distinct CDR3 sequences, with approximately 9.7% as singletons. The table lists this clonotype with many counts. What it recognizes is unknown. The ends were cut back, 0 bases at V and 10 bases at J, with 11 bases in the middle. Germline V CDR1 and CDR2: SGHRS, YFSETQ. The CDR3 is 13 residues long. This sequence was found in a male donor with ankylosing spondylitis or in good health (not recorded which). The specimen was blood, either unsorted or a sorted T cell fraction (not recorded which). The chain is built from TRBV5-1 and TRBJ2-1; D gene unclear. The CDR3 DNA is TGCGCCAGCAGCTTGGAGATGGGTGGCGAGCAGTTCTTC. This codes for CASSLEMGGEQFF. Full variable domain (remainder filled in from reference TRBV5-1 and TRBJ2-1): KAGVTQTPRYLIKTRGQQVTLSCSPISGHRSVSWYQQTPGQGLQFLFEYFSETQRNKGNFPGRFSGRQFSNSRSEMNVSTLELGDSALYLCASSLEMGGEQFFGPGTRLTVL.